This record covers a single T cell receptor beta chain. Its specificity is unknown. The CDR3 runs 14 residues. Between the trimmed V and J ends, which lost 0 bases and 8 bases, there was a span of 13 bases. The germline V gene has CDR1 SGHVS and CDR2 FNYEAQ. The data are from a study of OX40 agonist ivuxolimab in advanced cancers. Study-level background: The study treated patients with ivuxolimab, an agonistic anti-OX40 (CD134) antibody. Six ivuxolimab dose levels, 0.01 to 10 mg/kg, were given intravenously every 2 weeks. Subjects had a mean age of around 63 years, with a range of roughly 20 to 79; almost 85% were male. Findings of the study overall: The CD4+ and CD8+ T cells in the blood had expanded clonally by week 6 at 0.1 to 3.0 mg/kg.

Profiled with immunoSEQ multiplex PCR; TCRdb holds only in-frame clones, not every one. The sample contains about 32,000 clones, just over 90% of which appear only once. This sample comprised CD4+ or CD8+ T cells sorted from blood, obtained in a trial of the OX40 agonist ivuxolimab. The sequence was collected from an adult with an advanced solid tumor such as melanoma, head and neck, liver or kidney cancer. The chain joins TRBV7-6 to TRBJ1-2; D gene unclear. The CDR3 region is CASSLAARGEGYTF. Written as DNA, the CDR3 is TGTGCCAGCAGCTTAGCGGCTCGCGGGGAGGGCTACACCTTC.